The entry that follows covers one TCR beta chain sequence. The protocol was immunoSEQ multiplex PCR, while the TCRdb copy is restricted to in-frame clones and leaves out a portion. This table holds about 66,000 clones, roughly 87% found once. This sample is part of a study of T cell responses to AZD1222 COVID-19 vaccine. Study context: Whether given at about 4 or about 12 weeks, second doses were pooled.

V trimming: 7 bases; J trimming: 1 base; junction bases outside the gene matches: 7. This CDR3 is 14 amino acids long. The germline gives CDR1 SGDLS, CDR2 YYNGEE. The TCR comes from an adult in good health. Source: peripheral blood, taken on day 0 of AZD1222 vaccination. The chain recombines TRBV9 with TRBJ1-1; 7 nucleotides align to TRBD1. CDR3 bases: TGTGCCAGCTCAAAGACAGGGACGAACACTGAAGCTTTCTTT. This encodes CASSKTGTNTEAFF.